This T cell receptor beta chain originates from a study of beta chain features in type 1 diabetes. Points from the study as a whole: Researchers reported that naive, central memory and Treg TCRB repertoires appeared more similar in patients than in healthy donors.

Expressed TCRB transcripts were sequenced because the isolated RNA had all been reverse transcribed beforehand. Assay used: immunoSEQ multiplex PCR; TCRdb lists only in-frame clones, some missing. In the table there are 200,000 to 250,000 clones, 12% to 15% of which are singletons. On average, the one heparinised blood draw given by each donor was around 110 mL. This clone came up a few times. Its antigen remains unknown. The CDR3 spans 15 residues. The germline V and J ends were trimmed by 5 bases and 0 bases, with 12 bases remaining between them. Germline V CDR1 and CDR2: SGHVS, FQNEAQ. The V gene is TRBV7-8, the J gene TRBJ2-3, with D tentatively TRBD1 (5 bases). Input material: naive CD4+ T cells from blood. This TCR was recovered from a woman aged 35 to 49 in good health. The CDR3 DNA follows: TGTGCCAGCAGCAGGGGATCGACTAGCACAGATACGCAGTATTTT. As protein: CASSRGSTSTDTQYF. The entire variable domain, with the rest obtained from reference TRBV7-8 and TRBJ2-3, is as follows: GAGVSQSPRYKVAKRGQDVALRCDPISGHVSLFWYQQALGQGPEFLTYFQNEAQLDKSGLPSDRFFAERPEGSVSTLKIQRTQQEDSAVYLCASSRGSTSTDTQYFGPGTRLTVL.